These 4 T cell receptor beta chains came from one sample sequenced in a study of OX40 agonist ivuxolimab in advanced cancers. Sequencing was performed with immunoSEQ multiplex PCR; in TCRdb, only in-frame clones are kept and a portion is missing. This sample has 90,000 to 100,000 clones, with about 88% found just once. The sequences come from CD4+ or CD8+ T cells sorted from blood, collected in a trial of the OX40 agonist ivuxolimab. These receptor sequences come from an adult with an advanced solid tumor such as melanoma, head and neck, liver or kidney cancer.

This chain uses TRBV18 with TRBJ2-5; D is unresolved. In germline, CDR1 is KGHSH, CDR2 LQKENI. CDR3 length: 13 amino acids. With 4 bases removed from V and 0 bases from J, the gap between germline ends came to 6 bases. CDR3: CASSLRNQETQYF. The CDR3 DNA reads as TGTGCCAGCTCACTAAGGAACCAAGAGACCCAGTACTTC.

This clone was seen just once. The chain couples TRBV9 to TRBJ2-2; D not certain. The germline V gene encodes CDR1 SGDLS and CDR2 YYNGEE. The CDR3 extends over 14 amino acids. V shed 0 bases and J shed 8 bases, with 11 bases lying between them. CDR3 nucleotides: TGTGCCAGCAGCGTAGAACCTACCCAAGGGGAGCTGTTTTTT. Encoded protein: CASSVEPTQGELFF.

V is TRBV7-9 and J is TRBJ2-1; 9 bases match TRBD2. This CDR3 comprises 15 residues. Unmatched junction bases numbered 8, after V lost 4 bases and J lost 7 bases. The germline V gene encodes CDR1 SEHNR and CDR2 FQNEAQ (reference sequence). The CDR3 bases are TGTGCCAGCAGCTACCCGGGACTAGCCTTAAATGAGCAGTTCTTC. It translates to CASSYPGLALNEQFF.

The CDR3 DNA is TGTGCTAGTGGGTTACAAACAGGGGTCCCGTTCTTC. Translated: CASGLQTGVPFF. The chain employs TRBV12-5 and TRBJ2-1, with 7 bases that match TRBD1. J gave up 15 bases and V 6 bases, and 11 bases lay outside the gene matches. CDR3 length: 12 residues. Germline assignment: CDR1 LGHNT and CDR2 FRNRAP.